This T cell receptor beta chain was captured by sequencing in a study of cytomegalovirus exposure and HLA in healthy donors. Study summary: Samples from HLA-typed donors yielded about 85 million unique TCRs in an early data release.

With 60 Vbeta and 13 Jbeta primers, the PCR was carried out. Only in-frame clones appear in the TCRdb table, and some are missing; sequencing was by immunoSEQ multiplex PCR. The sample holds around 180,000 clones; roughly 77% are singletons and the top ten take roughly 1.6%. The CDR3 runs to 13 residues. With 0 bases removed from V and 8 bases from J, the gap between germline ends came to 10 bases. The germline CDR1 and CDR2 sequences are MNHNY and SVGAGI (reference sequence). Concerning this clone itself: The target antigen is unknown.

Regarding the study as a whole: A later analysis linked some 17,000 TCR beta sequences to HLA alleles at 0.05 false discovery rate. TCR beta V- and J-gene trimming, according to a later analysis, was linked to a missense DCLRE1C variant.

The sample was PBMCs. V gene TRBV6-6 combines with J gene TRBJ1-1, with D unclear. The TCR sequence derives from a woman in her fifties or sixties in good health and CMV-seronegative. CDR3 in amino acids: CASSYSTGSEAFF. The CDR3 DNA sequence: TGTGCCAGCAGTTACTCGACCGGGTCCGAAGCTTTCTTT.